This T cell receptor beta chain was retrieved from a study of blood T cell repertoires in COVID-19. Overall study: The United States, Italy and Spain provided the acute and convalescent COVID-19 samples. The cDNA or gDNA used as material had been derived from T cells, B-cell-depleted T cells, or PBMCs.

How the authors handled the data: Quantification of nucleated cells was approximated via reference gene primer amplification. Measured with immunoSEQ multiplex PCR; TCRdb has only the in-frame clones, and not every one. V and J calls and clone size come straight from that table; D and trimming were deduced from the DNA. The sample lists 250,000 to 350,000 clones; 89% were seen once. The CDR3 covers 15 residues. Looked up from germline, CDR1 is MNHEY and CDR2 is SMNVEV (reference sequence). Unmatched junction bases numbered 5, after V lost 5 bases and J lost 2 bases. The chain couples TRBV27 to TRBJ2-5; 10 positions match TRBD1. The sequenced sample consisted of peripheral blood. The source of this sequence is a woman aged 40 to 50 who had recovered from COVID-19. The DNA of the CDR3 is TGTGCCAGCAGTCCGTGGACAGGGGGTCAAGAGACCCAGTACTTC. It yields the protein CASSPWTGGQETQYF.